A single sample gave rise to the 8 T cell receptor beta chains below, sequenced in a study of neurological immune-mediated disorders. TCRdb called the 5' RACE reads again in MiXCR, with one record for every CDR3 protein. The data show approximately 80,000 distinct CDR3 sequences, about 4.5% seen once. Time point indicated: longitudinal time-point 3. Material for sequencing was PBMCs. Every receptor here comes from a woman aged 55 to 70 with multiple sclerosis.

This clonotype appeared many times. The chain has TRBV15 and TRBJ2-3, with D perhaps TRBD2 (5 bases). The CDR3 contains 15 residues. The germline gives CDR1 LNHNV, CDR2 YYDKDF (reference sequence). V shed 1 base and J shed 1 base, with 9 bases lying between them. The CDR3 region has the DNA TGTGCCACCAGCAGAGTTCTAGCAGGCACAGATACGCAGTATTTT. Its protein is CATSRVLAGTDTQYF.

This clonotype was picked up many times. V usage is TRBV20-1 and J usage is TRBJ2-2; weak D call: TRBD2 (6 bases). This CDR3 is 15 amino acids long. Trimming removed 5 bases from V and 1 base from J, with 14 bases in between. Germline V gene data show CDR1 as DFQATT and CDR2 as SNEGSKA (reference sequence). In DNA form, the CDR3 reads TGCAGTGCTCCCGCGCGGGGTCTGAACACCGGGGAGCTGTTTTTT. Its translation: CSAPARGLNTGELFF.

This clonotype was seen at least ten times. CDR3 amino acids: CASSPTSGEQFF. The CDR3 DNA sequence: TGTGCCAGCAGCCCTACTAGCGGCGAGCAGTTCTTC. The chain recombines TRBV7-9 with TRBJ2-1, with 8 bases lining up with TRBD2. V was clipped by 5 bases and J by 10 bases; unmatched bases: 4. Germline assignment: CDR1 SEHNR and CDR2 FQNEAQ (reference sequence). The CDR3 spans 12 residues.

At least ten counts were recorded for this clonotype. The rearrangement joins TRBV12-3 or TRBV12-4 to TRBJ2-5; 9 bases are shared with TRBD1. The V and J ends lost 6 bases and 3 bases, in that order; junction bases with no gene match: 11. This CDR3 region has 16 residues. The CDR3 DNA sequence: TGTGCCAGCAGGCTGGGGACAGGGATGTCCAAAGAGACCCAGTACTTC. The encoded protein is CASRLGTGMSKETQYF.

The sample holds many counts of this clonotype. Written as DNA, the CDR3 is TGTGCCAGCAGTTTATCCAGGGTTGAGACCCAGTACTTC. This sequence encodes CASSLSRVETQYF. The chain links TRBV27 to TRBJ2-5, with D maybe TRBD1 (5 bases). V lost 0 bases to trimming and J lost 5 bases, with 7 bases between them. CDR1 and CDR2 (germline): MNHEY, SMNVEV (reference sequence). The CDR3 is 13 residues long.

This clonotype was seen at least ten times. V and J are TRBV5-6 and TRBJ2-5; D call uncertain. Trimming cost V 3 bases and J 5 bases, with 8 bases left between them. CDR3 length: 12 residues. The germline V gene encodes CDR1 SGHDT and CDR2 YYEEEE. CDR3 region: CASSWAAETQYF. CDR3 bases: TGTGCCAGCAGCTGGGCTGCGGAGACCCAGTACTTC.

This clonotype was detected many times. V and J are TRBV5-1 and TRBJ2-1, with TRBD1 as a possible D gene (5 bases). Germline CDR1 and CDR2: SGHRS and YFSETQ. V was trimmed by 8 bases and J by 0 bases, leaving 9 bases between them. The CDR3 has 13 amino acids. Written as DNA, the CDR3 is TGCGCCAGGAGAGACAGCTCCTACAATGAGCAGTTCTTC. It codes for CARRDSSYNEQFF.

This clonotype showed up many times. This sequence joins TRBV5-1 and TRBJ1-2; the D gene is possibly TRBD1 (6 bases). The CDR3 spans 14 residues. From germline, CDR1 is SGHRS and CDR2 YFSETQ. V was clipped by 4 bases and J by 0 bases, with 10 bases between them. The CDR3: CASSDTGPNYGYTF. The CDR3 DNA reads TGCGCCAGCAGCGACACAGGGCCTAACTATGGCTACACCTTC.